Listed below are T cell receptor beta chains from one sample, sequenced in a study of blood T cell repertoires in COVID-19. TCRdb keeps only in-frame clones here, not all; method: immunoSEQ multiplex PCR. The sample holds roughly 170,000 clones, 87% seen once. The source material was peripheral blood. These receptor sequences come from a woman aged 18-29 years who had recovered from COVID-19. Each CDR3 is given with its conserved first and last residue. D genes are given only for firm matches. Expanded clones get a size class; other rows say once, few or many, or leave the size out.

CDR3	DNA	V	J	D	size
CASSTGGPSGGGGTQYF	TGCGCCAGCAGTACAGGGGGCCCTAGCGGGGGGGGAGGTACGCAGTATTTT	TRBV4-3	TRBJ2-3	TRBD2	NA
CASSGLAGASSYEQYF	TGTGCCAGCAGTGGACTAGCGGGGGCGAGCTCCTACGAGCAGTACTTC	TRBV25-1	TRBJ2-7	TRBD2	once
CASSVSQGSTNTIYF	TGTGCCAGCAGCGTATCACAGGGATCCACGAACACCATATATTTT	TRBV7-9	TRBJ1-3	NA	NA
CASSQGGGSGDTQYF	TGCGCCAGCAGCCAAGGGGGGGGCTCGGGAGATACGCAGTATTTT	TRBV4-3	TRBJ2-3	NA	NA
CASSWEDRGNQPQHF	TGTGCCAGCAGCTGGGAGGACAGGGGCAATCAGCCCCAGCATTTT	TRBV7-6	TRBJ1-5	TRBD1	once
CASSLMGLAGDLNTQYF	TGTGCCAGCAGCTTAATGGGTCTAGCGGGGGACCTGAATACGCAGTATTTT	TRBV7-3	TRBJ2-3	TRBD2	NA
CASSSIGTADQPQHF	TGTGCCAGCAGTTCTATCGGGACAGCAGATCAGCCCCAGCATTTT	TRBV28	TRBJ1-5	TRBD1	NA
CAISERGRYEQYF	TGTGCCATCAGTGAGCGGGGTCGCTACGAGCAGTACTTC	TRBV10-3	TRBJ2-7	NA	NA
CASSGWANWDQPQHF	TGTGCCAGCAGCGGGTGGGCCAACTGGGATCAGCCCCAGCATTTT	TRBV5-6	TRBJ1-5	NA	once
CASSQKWGTGVRRTDNEQFF	TGCGCCAGCAGCCAAAAGTGGGGGACAGGGGTCCGACGCACCGACAATGAGCAGTTCTTC	TRBV4-1	TRBJ2-1	TRBD1	NA
CASSLAGFGGIETQYF	TGTGCCAGCAGCTTAGCAGGGTTCGGAGGGATCGAGACCCAGTACTTC	TRBV7-9	TRBJ2-5	NA	NA
CASSPTRRGQAGELFF	TGTGCCAGCTCCCCCACTCGCAGGGGGCAAGCCGGGGAGCTGTTTTTT	TRBV18	TRBJ2-2	TRBD1	NA
CASSLDPYTEAFF	TGCGCCAGCAGCTTGGATCCCTACACTGAAGCTTTCTTT	TRBV5-1	TRBJ1-1	NA	NA
CASRGGFYGYTF	TGTGCCAGCAGGGGAGGCTTCTATGGCTACACCTTC	TRBV3-1/TRBV3-2	TRBJ1-2	NA	NA
CASSNRQGNSSPLHF	TGTGCCAGCTCGAATCGACAGGGTAATAGTTCACCCCTCCACTTT	TRBV18	TRBJ1-6	TRBD1	once
CASSESPTGLGNTIYF	TGTGCCAGCAGTGAGAGCCCGACAGGGCTTGGAAACACCATATATTTT	TRBV2	TRBJ1-3	TRBD1	NA